This TCR beta chain is drawn from a study of human T cells and chemical hapten exposure. Looking at the study overall: Chiefly women, the patients showed alopecia areata, totalis or universalis. Small volume differences among pooled libraries mainly caused per-sample TCR yield variation. Study results and limitations: Versus controls, significantly more large CDR3 similarity clusters arose from expanded TCRs.

The length of the CDR3 is 15 residues. Between the trimmed V and J ends, which lost 4 bases and 7 bases, there was a span of 15 bases. Per germline, CDR1 KGHDR and CDR2 SFDVKD. In the case of this clonotype: Its antigen is as yet unknown.

TCRdb reanalysed the RACE reads using MiXCR and keeps one entry per CDR3 protein. The sample has about 380,000 distinct CDR3 sequences; roughly 4.6% are singletons. The time point: pre-sensitization, week 0. Treatment here: therapeutic diphenylcyclopropenone sensitization with weekly scalp DPC. At every patch-test visit, blood was drawn before the patch test was applied. Sequencing was performed on whole blood, taken in connection with sensitization to the hapten diphenylcyclopropenone (DPC). This rearrangement joins TRBV24-1 to TRBJ1-4, with D unresolved. The sequence came from a woman aged 45-59 years with alopecia areata. Some clones in this sample may be carry-over from other donors' samples. CDR3 nucleotides: TGTGCCACCAGTGAATCTCGGGTCCACTTTGAAAAACTGTTTTTT. Translated: CATSESRVHFEKLFF.